This TCR beta chain originates from a study of T cell responses to AZD1222 COVID-19 vaccine. Assay: immunoSEQ multiplex PCR; the TCRdb copy retains only in-frame clones and omits some. The sample lists approximately 150,000 clones, roughly 90% occurring once. Sequences were derived from peripheral blood, sampled 28 days after the second AZD1222 dose. This TCR came from an adult who received the AZD1222 COVID-19 vaccine.

CDR3 sequence (DNA): TGTGCCTGGAGTGTTTATGAGAGCAACTACGAGCAGTACTTC. Translated, it gives CAWSVYESNYEQYF. The chain combines TRBV30 with TRBJ2-7; D is ambiguous. V was pared by 0 bases and J by 3 bases, with 12 bases between. Germline-derived CDR1 and CDR2 are GTSNPN and SVGIG (reference sequence). CDR3 length: 14 amino acids.